These 24 T cell receptor beta chains were sequenced from one sample in a study of T cell responses to AZD1222 COVID-19 vaccine. Data came from immunoSEQ multiplex PCR; TCRdb stores just in-frame clones and leaves some out. This sample carries 150,000 or so clones, 85% to 95% of them seen once, and the ten largest clones take around 1.3%. Material: peripheral blood, obtained on day 0 of AZD1222 vaccination. The receptors stem from an adult in good health.

V usage is TRBV13 and J usage is TRBJ2-1; D possibly corresponds to TRBD2 (6 bases). Germline V CDR1 and CDR2: PRHDT, FYEKMQ (reference sequence). The CDR3 runs to 16 residues. V was trimmed by 5 bases and J by 1 base, leaving 15 bases between them. This chain's CDR3 is CASSPKLAESYNEQFF. The CDR3 region has the DNA TGTGCCAGCAGCCCGAAGTTAGCGGAATCCTACAATGAGCAGTTCTTC. Complete variable domain (other parts from reference TRBV13 and TRBJ2-1): AAGVIQSPRHLIKEKRETATLKCYPIPRHDTVYWYQQGPGQDPQFLISFYEKMQSDKGSIPDRFSAQQFSDYHSELNMSSLELGDSALYFCASSPKLAESYNEQFFGPGTRLTVL.

The chain links TRBV5-1 to TRBJ2-2; D gene unclear. Trimming took 1 base from V and 4 from J, leaving 5 bases between them. Germline assignment: CDR1 SGHRS and CDR2 YFSETQ. This CDR3 contains 13 residues. Here the CDR3 DNA reads TGCGCCAGCAGCTTGTTAGCCACCGGGGAGCTGTTTTTT. Protein: CASSLLATGELFF.

This clone appeared once. J is TRBJ1-2 and V is TRBV6-5; a possible D gene is TRBD1 (5 bases). Germline assignment: CDR1 MNHEY and CDR2 SVGAGI. The length of the CDR3 is 14 residues. V was trimmed by 7 bases and J by 4 bases, leaving 16 bases between them. In DNA, the CDR3 is TGTGCCAGCAAGGGTGGCCCGAGGGGCTATGGCTACACCTTC. This gives the protein CASKGGPRGYGYTF.

The genes are TRBV5-1 and TRBJ1-5; tentative D call: TRBD1 (6 bases). Trimming removed 0 bases at V and 11 bases at J, with 21 bases between. This CDR3 contains 16 residues. Germline V CDR1 and CDR2: SGHRS, YFSETQ. The DNA for the CDR3 is TGCGCCAGCAGCTTGGACCCAGGGGATCCAGTATCGACCCAGCATTTT. This codes for CASSLDPGDPVSTQHF.

This sequence joins TRBV28 and TRBJ2-1; D remains ambiguous. This CDR3 contains 15 residues. The V gene lost 4 bases and the J gene lost 3 bases, with 13 bases spanning the gap. Germline V gene data show CDR1 as MDHEN and CDR2 as SYDVKM. In DNA, the CDR3 is TGTGCCAGCAGTTCAGGACCGCGCGACTACAATGAGCAGTTCTTC. It translates to CASSSGPRDYNEQFF.

This clone was detected once. CDR3 region: CASSSRVKETQYF. The CDR3 DNA follows: TGTGCCAGCTCAAGCCGGGTCAAAGAGACCCAGTACTTC. V is TRBV18 and J is TRBJ2-5; D is undetermined. Trimming took off 5 bases at V and 3 bases at J, with 10 bases between the two ends. The germline V gene encodes CDR1 KGHSH and CDR2 LQKENI. The length of the CDR3 is 13 residues.

The chain recombines TRBV11-2 with TRBJ2-1; 10 bases are shared with TRBD2. There are 14 residues in the CDR3. V gave up 6 bases and J gave up 3 bases; unmatched junction bases: 2. Looked up from germline, CDR1 is SGHAT and CDR2 is FQNNGV. CDR3: CASRWTSGYNEQFF. The CDR3 DNA sequence: TGTGCCAGCAGGTGGACTAGCGGCTACAATGAGCAGTTCTTC.

The chain combines TRBV10-3 with TRBJ1-5; 8 bases agree with TRBD1. CDR3 size: 12 residues. V gave up 8 bases and J gave up 6 bases; unmatched junction bases: 3. CDR1 ENHRY and CDR2 SYGVKD come from the germline V gene. CDR3 in amino acids: CAIGQGFQPQHF. CDR3 sequence (DNA): TGTGCCATCGGACAGGGATTTCAGCCCCAGCATTTT.

The chain is built from TRBV7-9 and TRBJ1-6; D unclear. Trimming cost V 5 bases and J 10 bases, with 15 bases left between them. CDR3 length: 14 amino acids. Looked up from germline, CDR1 is SEHNR and CDR2 is FQNEAQ (reference sequence). CDR3 bases: TGTGCCAGCAGCCAATCATGGGAAGGGTCACCCCTCCACTTT. Residues: CASSQSWEGSPLHF.

V usage is TRBV5-5 and J usage is TRBJ2-5, with D uncertain. Germline V CDR1 and CDR2: SGHKS, YYEKEE (reference sequence). Between the trimmed V and J ends, which lost 0 bases and 0 bases, there was a span of 9 bases. CDR3 size: 15 residues. As DNA, the CDR3 is TGTGCCAGCAGCTTGGCCCTTAACAACCAAGAGACCCAGTACTTC. This codes for CASSLALNNQETQYF.

This clone is a singleton in its sample. The J gene is TRBJ2-5, the V gene TRBV7-2; tentatively, D is TRBD1 or TRBD2 (6 bases each). V gave up 5 bases and J gave up 4 bases, with 11 bases separating them. This CDR3 spans 13 amino acids. The germline gives CDR1 SGHTA, CDR2 FQGNSA. CDR3 protein: CASSPPGAETQYF. The CDR3 region has the DNA TGTGCCAGCAGCCCACCGGGGGCAGAGACCCAGTACTTC.

The rearrangement links TRBV6-1 to TRBJ1-5; D call uncertain. The CDR3 consists of 14 residues. Trimming stripped 2 bases from V and 7 bases from J, with 12 bases between. Germline V lookup: CDR1 MNHNS, CDR2 SASEGT. The CDR3 protein is CASSELGYGQPQHF. For the CDR3, the DNA is TGTGCCAGCAGTGAATTGGGGTATGGACAGCCCCAGCATTTT.

V gene TRBV27 combines with J gene TRBJ1-1; a weak D match, TRBD1 (5 bases). CDR1 is MNHEY and CDR2 is SMNVEV in the germline V gene (reference sequence). The CDR3 totals 14 residues. Trimming pared 5 bases from V and 8 bases from J, leaving 18 bases between. The CDR3 sequence: CASSNRGREGEAFF. CDR3 nucleotides: TGTGCCAGCAGTAACCGAGGCAGGGAGGGCGAAGCTTTCTTT.

The V gene is TRBV5-8, the J gene TRBJ1-1; 7 bases align to TRBD1. The germline V gene has CDR1 SGHTS and CDR2 YDEGEE. The CDR3 covers 15 residues. The trim removed 4 bases at V and 3 bases at J, leaving 9 bases unmatched. The CDR3 bases are TGTGCCAGCAGCCCCTGGACAGGACCAGACACTGAAGCTTTCTTT. Translated: CASSPWTGPDTEAFF.

The genes are TRBV11-3 and TRBJ2-1, with 14 bases that match TRBD2. CDR3 length: 17 amino acids. Germline V gene data show CDR1 as SGHNT and CDR2 as YENEEA. Losses at the gene ends were 5 bases for V and 9 bases for J; bases not matched to a gene: 12. The CDR3, as DNA: TGTGCCAGCAGCCCCGGGAAGACTAGCGGGGGGGCTGCTGAGCAGTTCTTC. Translating gives CASSPGKTSGGAAEQFF. Looking up the rest from reference TRBV11-3 and TRBJ2-1 gives the full variable domain: EAGVVQSPRYKIIEKKQPVAFWCNPISGHNTLYWYLQNLGQGPELLIRYENEEAVDDSQLPKDRFSAERLKGVDSTLKIQPAELGDSAVYLCASSPGKTSGGAAEQFFGPGTRLTVL.

This clone was seen just once. The V and J genes are TRBV7-9 and TRBJ2-3, with a tentative D call TRBD1 (5 bases). Germline V gene sequence: CDR1 SEHNR, CDR2 FQNEAQ (reference sequence). There are 15 residues in the CDR3. Deletions cut 5 bases from V and 4 bases from J, with 16 bases between. The CDR3 reads CASSRPRARADTQYF. Written as DNA, the CDR3 is TGTGCCAGCAGCCGCCCCAGGGCCCGCGCAGATACGCAGTATTTT. The full variable domain, its missing parts supplied by reference TRBV7-9 and TRBJ2-3, is DTGVSQNPRHKITKRGQNVTFRCDPISEHNRLYWYRQTLGQGPEFLTYFQNEAQLEKSRLLSDRFSAERPKGSFSTLEIQRTEQGDSAMYLCASSRPRARADTQYFGPGTRLTVL.

V is TRBV19 and J is TRBJ1-5; TRBD1 might be the D (5 bases). Trimming shortened V by 4 bases and J by 9 bases, and 19 bases separated the two germline ends. The CDR3 length is 15 residues. Looked up from germline, CDR1 is LNHDA and CDR2 is SQIVND (reference sequence). CDR3: CASSRPLGDARPQHF. CDR3 sequence (DNA): TGTGCCAGTAGTAGACCATTGGGGGACGCAAGGCCCCAGCATTTT.

The CDR3 sequence: CASSLSGDEKLFF. The CDR3 DNA reads as TGTGCCAGCAGTCTTTCTGGGGATGAAAAACTGTTTTTT. The chain combines TRBV27 with TRBJ1-4, with D unclear. Germline V lookup: CDR1 MNHEY, CDR2 SMNVEV (reference sequence). CDR3 size: 13 residues. V was clipped by 5 bases and J by 6 bases, with 10 bases between them.

V usage is TRBV4-1 and J usage is TRBJ1-1; unclear D gene. Trimming took off 1 base at V and 0 bases at J, with 12 bases between the two ends. Germline CDR1 reads MGHRA; CDR2 reads YSYEKL. The CDR3 loop spans 16 amino acids. Written as DNA, the CDR3 is TGCGCCAGCAGCCAAGGCCGGGCAGGACTGAACACTGAAGCTTTCTTT. Residues: CASSQGRAGLNTEAFF.

The CDR3 reads CASSYPRAYNSPLHF. The CDR3 DNA sequence: TGTGCCAGCAGCTACCCCCGCGCCTATAATTCACCCCTCCACTTT. The V gene is TRBV28, the J gene TRBJ1-6; D not certain. Per germline, CDR1 MDHEN and CDR2 SYDVKM. Trimming stripped 6 bases from V and 2 bases from J, with 11 bases between. The CDR3 is 15 amino acids.

The chain uses TRBV7-9 and TRBJ1-2; the D gene is possibly TRBD1 (5 bases). The CDR3 loop spans 13 amino acids. Germline CDR1 reads SEHNR; CDR2 reads FQNEAQ (reference sequence). Trimming pared 5 bases from V and 7 bases from J, leaving 14 bases between. CDR3 sequence: CASSEGASGGYTF. Here the CDR3 DNA reads TGTGCCAGCAGCGAAGGGGCTTCTGGTGGCTACACCTTC.

This sequence joins TRBV18 and TRBJ1-5; D gene unclear. The CDR3 consists of 16 residues. Germline V gene data show CDR1 as KGHSH and CDR2 as LQKENI. V lost 1 base, J lost 3 bases, and 13 bases lay in between. The CDR3: CASSPLSRKNNQPQHF. The CDR3 DNA follows: TGTGCCAGCTCACCACTCAGCCGAAAAAACAATCAGCCCCAGCATTTT.

The V call is TRBV9, the J call TRBJ2-5; 9 nucleotides match TRBD2. The V gene end was trimmed by 0 bases and the J gene end by 3 bases; junction bases not matched to a gene: 9. This CDR3 is 17 amino acids long. Per germline, CDR1 SGDLS and CDR2 YYNGEE. The CDR3 spells CASSVGASGAPKETQYF. The CDR3 DNA follows: TGTGCCAGCAGCGTAGGGGCTAGCGGGGCGCCAAAAGAGACCCAGTACTTC.

This chain joins TRBV29-1 and TRBJ2-5; D not resolved. Germline CDR1 reads SQVTM; CDR2 reads ANQGSEA. The length of the CDR3 is 13 residues. Deletions cut 4 bases from V and 5 bases from J, with 14 bases between. CDR3 sequence reads: CSVVAQTGETQYF. DNA of the CDR3: TGCAGCGTTGTTGCGCAGACCGGGGAGACCCAGTACTTC. The variable domain in full, completed from reference TRBV29-1 and TRBJ2-5, reads SAVISQKPSRDICQRGTSLTIQCQVDSQVTMMFWYRQQPGQSLTLIATANQGSEATYESGFVIDKFPISRPNLTFSTLTVSNMSPEDSSIYLCSVVAQTGETQYFGPGTRLLVL.